This T cell receptor (beta chain) was identified during a study of identical twins. TCRdb reprocessed the 5' RACE reads via MiXCR and lists one record per CDR3 protein. This repertoire shows more than 1.5 million distinct CDR3 sequences, around a third found once; its top ten account for over 0.25%. Turning to this clonotype: The junction and the germline gene differ at one end; a read error may be behind it.

This CDR3 contains 13 residues. The rearrangement joins TRBV12-3 or TRBV12-4 to TRBJ2-1; the D call may be TRBD1 or TRBD2 (6 bases each). The sample taken for sequencing was cord blood. This TCR was sampled from a newborn girl in good health. CDR3 residues: CANSFGGHNEQFF. CDR3 coding DNA: TGTGCCAACAGTTTTGGGGGGCACAATGAGCAGTTCTTC.